A selection of T cell receptor beta chains follows, all from one sample in a study of shared clonotypes between healthy human individuals. The data were produced by immunoSEQ multiplex PCR, yet TCRdb's version contains in-frame clones alone and is incomplete. Of some 480,000 clones listed, less than 80% are singletons. Material: PBMCs. These receptor sequences come from a middle-aged woman in good health. Some clones in this sample may be carry-over from other donors' samples. The CDR3 runs from the conserved cysteine through the conserved F or W.

j_gene	v_gene	CDR3aa
TRBJ2-2	TRBV9	CASSPSRTGELFF
TRBJ1-4	TRBV19	CASRAGTGTTNEKLFF
TRBJ1-4	TRBV7-9	CASSQDRGFNEKLFF
TRBJ1-1	TRBV2	CASSGEGDTEAFF
TRBJ1-1	TRBV2	CASNRVQSMNTEAFF
TRBJ2-1	TRBV29-1	CSVDPGGEQFF
TRBJ2-3	TRBV29-1	CSVEGGSHTDTQYF
TRBJ1-2	TRBV5-6	CASSTISNYGYTF
TRBJ1-3	TRBV29-1	CSARPTGDDGNTIYF
TRBJ2-7	TRBV2	CASSDGSSYEQYF
TRBJ2-1	TRBV5-1	CASAASSYNEQFF
TRBJ1-2	TRBV6-6	CASTQGRNYGYTF
TRBJ2-5	TRBV29-1	CSVDGVLDRGSETQYF
TRBJ1-3	TRBV4-3	CASSSWDSYSGNTIYF
TRBJ2-3	TRBV18	CASSPGGSTDTQYF
TRBJ2-1	TRBV5-1	CASSLGGTSKYNEQFF
TRBJ1-1	TRBV5-6	CASSILRTRIKLNTEAFF
TRBJ2-3	TRBV2	CASSVQGHTDTQYF
TRBJ1-2	TRBV29-1	CSVERGNGYTF
TRBJ2-5	TRBV5-1	CASSTQGRETQYF
TRBJ2-5	TRBV5-1	CASSLSSGDPWETQYF
TRBJ1-5	TRBV10-3	CAISEGTGSNQPQHF
TRBJ2-7	TRBV18	CASGASGTPYEQYF
TRBJ1-5	TRBV6-1	CASSEPGQVQPQHF
TRBJ2-2	TRBV30	CAWIGQLTTGELFF